The TCR beta chain described here comes from a study of blood T cell repertoires in COVID-19. Across the whole study: PBMCs, B-cell-depleted T cells, or T cells were the source of the cDNA or gDNA that made up the material.

Germline CDR1 reads SEHNR; CDR2 reads FQNEAQ (reference sequence). Deletions cut 1 base from V and 3 bases from J, with 12 bases between. The CDR3 length is 15 residues. The study drew participants aged about 18 to 95 years from around 24 US areas. In the study's own analysis: Reference gene primer amplification yielded estimated nucleated cell counts. The repertoire was sequenced with immunoSEQ multiplex PCR; TCRdb's copy has only in-frame clones and lacks some. The D gene and trimming were derived from the DNA, and the V and J assignments and clone size from that table. The sample records 150,000 or so clones, approximately 82% being singletons.

The sequence derives from a man in his 60s who had recovered from COVID-19. Sequencing was performed on PBMCs or T cells enriched from blood (not recorded which). This chain uses TRBV7-9 with TRBJ1-2, with D possibly being TRBD1 (6 bases). The CDR3 DNA is TGTGCCAGCAGCTTAGAGGGGGTTTTGGACTATGGCTACACCTTC. It encodes CASSLEGVLDYGYTF.